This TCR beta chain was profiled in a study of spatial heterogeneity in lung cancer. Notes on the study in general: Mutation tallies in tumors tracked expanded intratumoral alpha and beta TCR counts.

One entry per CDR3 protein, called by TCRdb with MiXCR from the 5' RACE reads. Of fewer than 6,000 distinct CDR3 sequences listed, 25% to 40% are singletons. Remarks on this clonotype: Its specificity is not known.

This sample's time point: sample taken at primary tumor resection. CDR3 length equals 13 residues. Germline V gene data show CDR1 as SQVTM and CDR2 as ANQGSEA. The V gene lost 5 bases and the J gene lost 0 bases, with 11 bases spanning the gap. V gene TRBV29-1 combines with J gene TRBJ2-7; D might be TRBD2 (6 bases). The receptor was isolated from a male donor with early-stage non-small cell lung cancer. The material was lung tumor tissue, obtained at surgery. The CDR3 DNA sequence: TGCAGCGTTCTTTCGGGGGACTCCTACGAGCAGTACTTC. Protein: CSVLSGDSYEQYF.